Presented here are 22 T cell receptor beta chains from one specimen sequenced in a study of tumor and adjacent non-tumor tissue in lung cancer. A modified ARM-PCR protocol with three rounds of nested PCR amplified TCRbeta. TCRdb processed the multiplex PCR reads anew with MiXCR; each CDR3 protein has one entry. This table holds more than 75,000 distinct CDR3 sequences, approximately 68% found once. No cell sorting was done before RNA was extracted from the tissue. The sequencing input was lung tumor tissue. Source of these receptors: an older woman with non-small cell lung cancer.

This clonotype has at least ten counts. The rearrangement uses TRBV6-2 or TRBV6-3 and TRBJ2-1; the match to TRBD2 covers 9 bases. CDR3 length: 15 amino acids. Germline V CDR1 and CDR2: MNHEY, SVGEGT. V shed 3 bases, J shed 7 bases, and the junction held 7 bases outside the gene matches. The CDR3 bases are TGTGCCAGCAGTTATGGCGGGAGGGAATCAAATGAGCAGTTCTTC. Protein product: CASSYGGRESNEQFF.

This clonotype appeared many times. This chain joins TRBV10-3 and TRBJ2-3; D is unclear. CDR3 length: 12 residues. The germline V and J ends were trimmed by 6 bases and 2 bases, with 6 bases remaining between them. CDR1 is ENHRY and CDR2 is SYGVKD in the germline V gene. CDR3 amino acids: CAIRADTDTQYF. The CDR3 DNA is TGTGCCATCAGGGCAGACACAGATACGCAGTATTTT.

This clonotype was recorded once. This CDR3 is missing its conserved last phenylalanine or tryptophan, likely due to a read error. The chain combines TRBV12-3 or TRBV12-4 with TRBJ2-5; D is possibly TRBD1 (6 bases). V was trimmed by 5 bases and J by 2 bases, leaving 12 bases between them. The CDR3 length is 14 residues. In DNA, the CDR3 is TGTGCCAGCAGTCAGGACAGCGTGCAAGAGACCCAGTACTTA. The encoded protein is CASSQDSVQETQYL.

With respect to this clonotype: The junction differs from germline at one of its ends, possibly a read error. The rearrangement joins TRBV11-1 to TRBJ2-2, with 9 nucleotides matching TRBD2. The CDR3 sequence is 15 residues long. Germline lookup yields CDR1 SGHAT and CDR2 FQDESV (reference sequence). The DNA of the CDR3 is TGTGCCAGCAGCTCGAGATTAGCGGGAGCCGGGGAGCTGTTATTT. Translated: CASSSRLAGAGELLF.

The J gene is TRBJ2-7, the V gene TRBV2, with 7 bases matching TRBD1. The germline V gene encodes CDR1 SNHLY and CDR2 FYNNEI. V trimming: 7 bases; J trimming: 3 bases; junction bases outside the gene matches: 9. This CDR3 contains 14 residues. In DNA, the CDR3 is TGTGCCAGCAAGCCCGGGACAGACCTCTACGAGCAGTACTTC. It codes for CASKPGTDLYEQYF.

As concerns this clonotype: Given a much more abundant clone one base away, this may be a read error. In DNA, the CDR3 is TGTGCCAGCAGACGGACTAGCGGGAGTGTCGAGCAGTTCTTC. This codes for CASRRTSGSVEQFF. This chain links TRBV7-9 with TRBJ2-1, with 13 bases matching TRBD2. Looked up from germline, CDR1 is SEHNR and CDR2 is FQNEAQ (reference sequence). The length of the CDR3 is 14 residues. The ends lost 6 bases at V and 10 bases at J; junction bases unmatched: 6.

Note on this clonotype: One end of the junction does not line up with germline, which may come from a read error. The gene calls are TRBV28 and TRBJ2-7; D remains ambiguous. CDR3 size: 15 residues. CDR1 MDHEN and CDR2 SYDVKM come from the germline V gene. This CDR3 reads CAGSLASRVPHEQYF. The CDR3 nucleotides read TGTGCCGGCAGTTTAGCCTCCCGCGTCCCCCACGAGCAGTACTTC. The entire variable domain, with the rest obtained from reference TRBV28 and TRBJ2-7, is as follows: DVKVTQSSRYLVKRTGEKVFLECVQDMDHENMFWYRQDPGLGLRLIYFSYDVKMKEKGDIPEGYSVSREKKERFSLILESASTNQTSMYLCAGSLASRVPHEQYFGPGTRLTVT.

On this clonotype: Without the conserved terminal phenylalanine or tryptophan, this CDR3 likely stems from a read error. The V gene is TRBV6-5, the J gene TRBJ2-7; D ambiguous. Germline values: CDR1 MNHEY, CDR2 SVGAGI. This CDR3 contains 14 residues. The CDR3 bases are TGTACCAGCAGTGGTGGGGTCGGTTACTACGAGCAGTACTTA. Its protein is CTSSGGVGYYEQYL.

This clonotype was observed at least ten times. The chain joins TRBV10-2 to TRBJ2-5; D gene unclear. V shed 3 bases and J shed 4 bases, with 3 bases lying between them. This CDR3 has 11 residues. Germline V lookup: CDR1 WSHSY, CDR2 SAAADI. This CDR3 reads CASSDGETQYF. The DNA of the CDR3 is TGCGCCAGCAGTGATGGAGAGACCCAGTACTTC.

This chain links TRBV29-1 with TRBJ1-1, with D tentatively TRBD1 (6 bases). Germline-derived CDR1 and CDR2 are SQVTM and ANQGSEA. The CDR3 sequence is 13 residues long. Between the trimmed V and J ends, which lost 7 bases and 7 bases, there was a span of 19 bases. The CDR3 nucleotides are TGCAGCGGAGTAGGGGGACGTGAACATGAAGCTTTCTTT. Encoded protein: CSGVGGREHEAFF.

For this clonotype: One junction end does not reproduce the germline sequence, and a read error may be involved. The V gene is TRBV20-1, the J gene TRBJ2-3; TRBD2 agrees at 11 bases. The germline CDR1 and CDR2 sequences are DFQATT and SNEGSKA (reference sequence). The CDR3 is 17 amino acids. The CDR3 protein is CGARDVELAGVVDTQYF. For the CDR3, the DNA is TGCGGTGCTAGAGATGTCGAACTAGCGGGAGTCGTAGATACGCAGTATTTT.

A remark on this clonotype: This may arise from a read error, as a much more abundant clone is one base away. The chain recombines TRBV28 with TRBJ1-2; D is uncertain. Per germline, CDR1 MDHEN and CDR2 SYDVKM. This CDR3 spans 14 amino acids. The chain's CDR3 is CASCFEGVGYGYTF. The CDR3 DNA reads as TGTGCCAGCTGTTTCGAGGGCGTTGGCTATGGCTACACCTTC.

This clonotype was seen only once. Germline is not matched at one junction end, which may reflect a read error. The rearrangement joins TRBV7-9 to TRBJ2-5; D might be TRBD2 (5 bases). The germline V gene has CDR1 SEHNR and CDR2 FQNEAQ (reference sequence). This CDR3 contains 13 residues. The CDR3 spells CARSLRRGDAQYF. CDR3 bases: TGTGCCAGGAGCTTAAGACGGGGAGATGCCCAGTACTTC.

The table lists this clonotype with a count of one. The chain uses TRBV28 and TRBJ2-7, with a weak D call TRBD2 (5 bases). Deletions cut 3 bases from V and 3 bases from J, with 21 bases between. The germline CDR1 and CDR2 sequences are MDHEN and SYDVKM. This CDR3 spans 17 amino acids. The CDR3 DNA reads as TGTGCCAGCAGTTTTGAGGGTAGCAGGAGAATAGGCTACGAGCAGTACTTC. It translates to CASSFEGSRRIGYEQYF.

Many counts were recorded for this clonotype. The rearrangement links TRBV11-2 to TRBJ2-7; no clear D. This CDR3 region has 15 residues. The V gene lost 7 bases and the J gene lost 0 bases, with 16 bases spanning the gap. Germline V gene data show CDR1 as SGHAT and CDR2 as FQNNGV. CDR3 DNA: TGTGCCAGCACGCGACCTGGTTCTCTCTCCTACGAGCAGTACTTC. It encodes CASTRPGSLSYEQYF.

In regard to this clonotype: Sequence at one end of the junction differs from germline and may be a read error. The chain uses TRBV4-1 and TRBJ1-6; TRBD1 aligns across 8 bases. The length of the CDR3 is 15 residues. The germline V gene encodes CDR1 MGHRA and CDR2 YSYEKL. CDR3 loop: CASSRARDRMSPLHF. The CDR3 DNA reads TGCGCCAGTAGCCGAGCCCGGGACAGGATGTCACCCCTCCACTTT.

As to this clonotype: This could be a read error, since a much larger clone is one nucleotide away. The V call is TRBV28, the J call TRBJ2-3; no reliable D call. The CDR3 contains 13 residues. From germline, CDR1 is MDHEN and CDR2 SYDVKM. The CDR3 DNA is TGTGCCAGTACCCCCACACCCACAGATACGCAGAATTTT. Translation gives CASTPTPTDTQNF.

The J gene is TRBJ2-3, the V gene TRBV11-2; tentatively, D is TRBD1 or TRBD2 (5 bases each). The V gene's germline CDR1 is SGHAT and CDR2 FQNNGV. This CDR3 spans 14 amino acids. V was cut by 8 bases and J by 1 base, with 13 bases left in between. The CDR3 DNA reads TGTGCCAGCTGCTCGACAGCGGGCACAGATACGCAGTATTTT. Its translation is CASCSTAGTDTQYF.

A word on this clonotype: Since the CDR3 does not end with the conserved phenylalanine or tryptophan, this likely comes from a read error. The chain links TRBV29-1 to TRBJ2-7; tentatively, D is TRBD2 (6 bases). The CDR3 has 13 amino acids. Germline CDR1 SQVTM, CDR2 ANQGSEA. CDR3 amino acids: CSVRASVSNEQYI. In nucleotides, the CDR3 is TGCAGCGTTAGGGCTAGCGTCTCCAACGAGCAGTACATC.

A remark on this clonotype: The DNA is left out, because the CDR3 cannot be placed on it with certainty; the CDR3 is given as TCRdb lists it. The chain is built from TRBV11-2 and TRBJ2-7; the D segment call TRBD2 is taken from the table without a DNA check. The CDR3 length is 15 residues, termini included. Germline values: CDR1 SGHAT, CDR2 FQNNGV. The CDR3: CASSSLVAGGNEQCF.

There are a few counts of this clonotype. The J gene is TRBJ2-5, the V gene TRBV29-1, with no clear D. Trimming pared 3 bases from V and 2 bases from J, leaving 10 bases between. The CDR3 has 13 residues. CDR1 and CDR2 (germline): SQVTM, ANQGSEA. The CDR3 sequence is CSVERWGQETQYF. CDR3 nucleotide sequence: TGCAGCGTTGAGCGCTGGGGACAAGAGACCCAGTACTTC.

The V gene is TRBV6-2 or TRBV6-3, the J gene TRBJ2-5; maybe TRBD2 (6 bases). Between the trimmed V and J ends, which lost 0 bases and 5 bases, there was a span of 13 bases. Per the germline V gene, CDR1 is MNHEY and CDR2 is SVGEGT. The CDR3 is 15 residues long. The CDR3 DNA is TGTGCCAGCAGTTACTCGTCTAGCGAGTGTGAGACCCAGTACTTC. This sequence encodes CASSYSSSECETQYF.